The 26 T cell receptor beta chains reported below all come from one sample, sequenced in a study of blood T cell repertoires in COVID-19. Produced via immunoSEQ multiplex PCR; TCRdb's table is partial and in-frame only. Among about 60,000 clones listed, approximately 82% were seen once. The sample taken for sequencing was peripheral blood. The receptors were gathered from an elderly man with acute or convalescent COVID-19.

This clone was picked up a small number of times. CDR3 DNA: TGTGCCAGCAGCCAAATGACAGTGACCACTAACTATGGCTACACCTTC. Translation: CASSQMTVTTNYGYTF. J is TRBJ1-2 and V is TRBV3-1 (or the pseudogene TRBV3-2), with a weak D call TRBD1 (5 bases). The germline gives CDR1 LGHDT, CDR2 YNNKEL (reference sequence). V lost 2 bases, J lost 0 bases, and 13 bases lay in between. The CDR3 is made up of 16 amino acids.

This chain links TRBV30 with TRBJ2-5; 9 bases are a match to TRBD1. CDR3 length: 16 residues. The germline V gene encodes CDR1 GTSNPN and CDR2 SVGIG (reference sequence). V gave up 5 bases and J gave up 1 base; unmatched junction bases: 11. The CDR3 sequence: CAWVGRDRDSQETQYF. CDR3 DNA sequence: TGTGCCTGGGTCGGGCGGGACAGGGACTCCCAAGAGACCCAGTACTTC.

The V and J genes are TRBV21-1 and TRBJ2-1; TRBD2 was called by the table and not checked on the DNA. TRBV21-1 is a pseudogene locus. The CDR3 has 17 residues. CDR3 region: CASSKEGNSGSINEQFF. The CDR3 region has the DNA TGTGCCAGCAGCAAAGAAGGAAATAGCGGGAGTATCAATGAGCAGTTCTTC.

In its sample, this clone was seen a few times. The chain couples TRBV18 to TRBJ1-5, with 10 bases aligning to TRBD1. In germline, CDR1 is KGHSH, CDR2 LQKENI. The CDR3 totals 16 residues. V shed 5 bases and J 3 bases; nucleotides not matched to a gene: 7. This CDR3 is CASSSLGTGANQPQHF. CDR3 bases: TGTGCCAGCTCATCCCTCGGGACAGGGGCCAATCAGCCCCAGCATTTT.

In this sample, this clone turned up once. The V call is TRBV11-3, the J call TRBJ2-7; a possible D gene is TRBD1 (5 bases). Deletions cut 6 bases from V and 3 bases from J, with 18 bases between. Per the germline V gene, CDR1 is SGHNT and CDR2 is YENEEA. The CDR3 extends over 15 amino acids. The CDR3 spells CASSYGQVRVYEQYF. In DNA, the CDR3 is TGTGCCAGCAGTTACGGGCAGGTCAGGGTCTACGAGCAGTACTTC.

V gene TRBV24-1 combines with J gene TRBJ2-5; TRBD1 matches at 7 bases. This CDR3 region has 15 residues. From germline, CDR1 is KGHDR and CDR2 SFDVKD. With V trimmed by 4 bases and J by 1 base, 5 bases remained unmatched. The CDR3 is CATSDPQGTQETQYF. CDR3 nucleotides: TGTGCCACCAGTGACCCACAGGGGACCCAAGAGACCCAGTACTTC.

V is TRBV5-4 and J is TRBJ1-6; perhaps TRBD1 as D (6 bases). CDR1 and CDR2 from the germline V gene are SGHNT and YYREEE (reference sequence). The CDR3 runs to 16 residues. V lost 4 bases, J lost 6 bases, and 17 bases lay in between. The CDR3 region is CASSRRQAGINSPLHF. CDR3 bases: TGTGCCAGCAGCCGGAGACAGGCGGGTATTAATTCACCCCTCCACTTT. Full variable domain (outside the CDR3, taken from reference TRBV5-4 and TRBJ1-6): ETGVTQSPTHLIKTRGQQVTLRCSSQSGHNTVSWYQQALGQGPQFIFQYYREEENGRGNFPPRFSGLQFPNYSSELNVNALELDDSALYLCASSRRQAGINSPLHFGNGTRLTVT.

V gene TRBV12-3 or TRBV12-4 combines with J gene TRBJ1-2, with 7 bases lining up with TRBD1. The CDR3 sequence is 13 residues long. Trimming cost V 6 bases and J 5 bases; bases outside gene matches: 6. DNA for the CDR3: TGTGCCAGCAGAGAGACAGGGAATTATGGCTACACCTTC. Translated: CASRETGNYGYTF.

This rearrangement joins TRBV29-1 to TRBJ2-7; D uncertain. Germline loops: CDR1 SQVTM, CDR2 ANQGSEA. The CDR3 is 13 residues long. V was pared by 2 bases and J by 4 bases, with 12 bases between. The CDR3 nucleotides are TGCAGCGTTGAATCCGGAGTTGGTTACGAGCAGTACTTC. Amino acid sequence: CSVESGVGYEQYF.

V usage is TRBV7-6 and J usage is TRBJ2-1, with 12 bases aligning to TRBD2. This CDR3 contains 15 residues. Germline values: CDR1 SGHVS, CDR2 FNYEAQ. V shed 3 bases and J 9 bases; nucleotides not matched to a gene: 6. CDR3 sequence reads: CASSFGRLAGAEQFF. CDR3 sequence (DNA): TGTGCCAGCAGCTTCGGGCGACTAGCGGGAGCTGAGCAGTTCTTC.

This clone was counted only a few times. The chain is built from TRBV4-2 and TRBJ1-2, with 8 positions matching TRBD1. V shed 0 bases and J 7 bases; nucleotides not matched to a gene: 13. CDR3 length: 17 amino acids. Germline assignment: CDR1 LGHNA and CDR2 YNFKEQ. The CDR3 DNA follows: TGTGCCAGCAGCCAAGACGAGGTCAGGGGGCGCGCGGGTGGCTACACCTTC. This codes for CASSQDEVRGRAGGYTF.

The DNA for the CDR3 is TGTGCCAGCAGTTCGAGCGGGAGGATTAATGAGCAGTTCTTC. Translation gives CASSSSGRINEQFF. The chain uses TRBV6-5 and TRBJ2-1, with 9 bases that match TRBD2. CDR1 and CDR2 from the germline V gene are MNHEY and SVGAGI. V shed 4 bases, J shed 7 bases, and the junction held 5 bases outside the gene matches. The CDR3 is 14 amino acids.

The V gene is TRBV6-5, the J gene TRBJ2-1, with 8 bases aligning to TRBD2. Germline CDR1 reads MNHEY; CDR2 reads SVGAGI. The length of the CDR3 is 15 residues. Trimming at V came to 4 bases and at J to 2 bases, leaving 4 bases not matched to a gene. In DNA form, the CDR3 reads TGTGCCAGCAGTTGGAGCGGGGGAACCTACAATGAGCAGTTCTTC. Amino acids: CASSWSGGTYNEQFF.

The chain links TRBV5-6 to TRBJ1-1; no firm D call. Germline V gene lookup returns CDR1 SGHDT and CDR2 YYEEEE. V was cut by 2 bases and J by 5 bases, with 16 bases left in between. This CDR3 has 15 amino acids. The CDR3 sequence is CASSFLSKSRTEAFF. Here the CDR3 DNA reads TGTGCCAGCAGCTTTCTTTCGAAATCTCGGACTGAAGCTTTCTTT. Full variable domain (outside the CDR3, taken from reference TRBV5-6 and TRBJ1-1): DAGVTQSPTHLIKTRGQQVTLRCSPKSGHDTVSWYQQALGQGPQFIFQYYEEEERQRGNFPDRFSGHQFPNYSSELNVNALLLGDSALYLCASSFLSKSRTEAFFGQGTRLTVV.

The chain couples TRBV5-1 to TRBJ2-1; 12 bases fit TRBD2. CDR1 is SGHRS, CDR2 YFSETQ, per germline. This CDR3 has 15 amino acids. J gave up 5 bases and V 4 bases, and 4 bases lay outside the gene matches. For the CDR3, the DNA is TGCGCCAGCAGCATCGGACTAGCGGGGAACAATGAGCAGTTCTTC. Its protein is CASSIGLAGNNEQFF.

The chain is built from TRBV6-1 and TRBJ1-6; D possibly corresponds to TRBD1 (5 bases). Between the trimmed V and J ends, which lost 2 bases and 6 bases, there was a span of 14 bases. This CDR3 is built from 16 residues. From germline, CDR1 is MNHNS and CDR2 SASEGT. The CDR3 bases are TGTGCCAGCAGTGAAAATTCCCAGGGCCCTAATTCACCCCTCCACTTT. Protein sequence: CASSENSQGPNSPLHF.

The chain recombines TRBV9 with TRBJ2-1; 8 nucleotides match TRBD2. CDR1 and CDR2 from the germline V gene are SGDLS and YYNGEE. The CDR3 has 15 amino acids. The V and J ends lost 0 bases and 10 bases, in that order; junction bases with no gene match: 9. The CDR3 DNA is TGTGCCAGCAGCGTAGTATCGGGAGGGCCAGGGGAGCAGTTCTTC. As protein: CASSVVSGGPGEQFF.

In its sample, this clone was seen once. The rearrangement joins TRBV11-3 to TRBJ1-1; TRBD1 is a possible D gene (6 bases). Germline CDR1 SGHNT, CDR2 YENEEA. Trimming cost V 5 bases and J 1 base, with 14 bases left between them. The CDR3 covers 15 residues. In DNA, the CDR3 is TGTGCCAGCAGCCGAATAGGGACACAGAACACTGAAGCTTTCTTT. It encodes CASSRIGTQNTEAFF.

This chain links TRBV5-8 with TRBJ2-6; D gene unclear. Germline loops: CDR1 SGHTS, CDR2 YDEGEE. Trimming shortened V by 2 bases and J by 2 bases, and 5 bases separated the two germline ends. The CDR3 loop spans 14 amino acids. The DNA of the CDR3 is TGTGCCAGCAGCTTCCGGGCTGGGGCCAACGTCCTGACTTTC. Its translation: CASSFRAGANVLTF.

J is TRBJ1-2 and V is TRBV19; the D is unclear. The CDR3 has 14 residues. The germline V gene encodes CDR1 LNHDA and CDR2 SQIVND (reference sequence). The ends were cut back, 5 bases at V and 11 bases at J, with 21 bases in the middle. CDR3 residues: CASSPAGASRYYTF. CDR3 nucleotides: TGTGCCAGTAGTCCTGCGGGCGCCTCCCGGTATTACACCTTC. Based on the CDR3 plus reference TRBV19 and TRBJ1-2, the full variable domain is DGGITQSPKYLFRKEGQNVTLSCEQNLNHDAMYWYRQDPGQGLRLIYYSQIVNDFQKGDIAEGYSVSREKKESFPLTVTSAQKNPTAFYLCASSPAGASRYYTFGSGTRLTVV.

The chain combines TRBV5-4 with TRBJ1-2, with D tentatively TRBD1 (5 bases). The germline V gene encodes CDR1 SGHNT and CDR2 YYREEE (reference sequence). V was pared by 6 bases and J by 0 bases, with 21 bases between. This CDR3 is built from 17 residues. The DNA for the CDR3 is TGTGCCAGCACCAATGGGGGGAAGGGTCAAGCTAACTATGGCTACACCTTC. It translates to CASTNGGKGQANYGYTF.

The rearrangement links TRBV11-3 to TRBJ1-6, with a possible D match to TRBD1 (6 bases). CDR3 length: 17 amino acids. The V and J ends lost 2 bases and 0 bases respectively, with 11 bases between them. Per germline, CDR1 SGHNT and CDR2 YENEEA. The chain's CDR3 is CASSLITGSSYNSPLHF. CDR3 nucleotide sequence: TGTGCCAGCAGCTTAATCACAGGGAGCTCCTATAATTCACCCCTCCACTTT.

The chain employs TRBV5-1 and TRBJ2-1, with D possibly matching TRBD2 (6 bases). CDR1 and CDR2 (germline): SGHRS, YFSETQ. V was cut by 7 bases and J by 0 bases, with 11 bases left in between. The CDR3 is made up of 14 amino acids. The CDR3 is CASARGTSYNEQFF. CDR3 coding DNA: TGCGCCAGCGCCCGCGGGACCTCCTACAATGAGCAGTTCTTC.

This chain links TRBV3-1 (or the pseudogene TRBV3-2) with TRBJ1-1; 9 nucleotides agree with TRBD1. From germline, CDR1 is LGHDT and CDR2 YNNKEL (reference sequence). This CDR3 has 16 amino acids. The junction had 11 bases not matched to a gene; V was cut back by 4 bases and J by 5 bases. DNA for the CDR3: TGTGCCAGCAGCCGCGGGACAGGGATAGATCGGACTGAAGCTTTCTTT. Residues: CASSRGTGIDRTEAFF.

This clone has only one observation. DNA for the CDR3: TGTGCCAGTAGTATAGACGCGGGCTACAATGAGCAGTTCTTC. It encodes CASSIDAGYNEQFF. This rearrangement joins TRBV19 to TRBJ2-1; D may be TRBD2 (5 bases). The germline V gene has CDR1 LNHDA and CDR2 SQIVND (reference sequence). Trimming removed 0 bases at V and 3 bases at J, with 6 bases between. The length of the CDR3 is 14 residues.

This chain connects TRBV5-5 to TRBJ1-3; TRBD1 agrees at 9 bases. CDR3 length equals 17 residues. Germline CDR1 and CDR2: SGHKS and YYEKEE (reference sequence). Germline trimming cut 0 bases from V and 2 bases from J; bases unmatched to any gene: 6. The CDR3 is CASSLGHRGQAGNTIYF. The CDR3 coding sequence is TGTGCCAGCAGCTTGGGACACAGGGGGCAGGCTGGAAACACCATATATTTT.